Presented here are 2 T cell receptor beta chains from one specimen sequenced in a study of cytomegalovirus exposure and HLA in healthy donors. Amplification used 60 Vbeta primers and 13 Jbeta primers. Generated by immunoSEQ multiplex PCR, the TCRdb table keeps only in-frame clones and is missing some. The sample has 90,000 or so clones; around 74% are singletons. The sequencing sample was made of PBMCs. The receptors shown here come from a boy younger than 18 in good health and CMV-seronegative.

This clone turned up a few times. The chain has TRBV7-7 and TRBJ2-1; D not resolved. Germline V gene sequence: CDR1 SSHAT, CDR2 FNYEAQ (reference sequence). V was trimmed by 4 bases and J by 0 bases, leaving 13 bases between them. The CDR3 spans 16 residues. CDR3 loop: CASSSYPESSYNEQFF. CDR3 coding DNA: TGTGCCAGCAGCTCCTATCCGGAGAGCTCCTACAATGAGCAGTTCTTC.

The CDR3 loop is CASSGVEAANEKLFF. CDR3 DNA sequence: TGTGCCAGCTCCGGGGTCGAGGCCGCTAATGAAAAACTGTTTTTT. V usage is TRBV19 and J usage is TRBJ1-4; D unclear. The V gene lost 9 bases and the J gene lost 3 bases, with 17 bases spanning the gap. The CDR3 is 15 amino acids. CDR1 is LNHDA, CDR2 SQIVND, per germline (reference sequence). The complete variable domain, with remaining parts taken from reference TRBV19 and TRBJ1-4, reads DGGITQSPKYLFRKEGQNVTLSCEQNLNHDAMYWYRQDPGQGLRLIYYSQIVNDFQKGDIAEGYSVSREKKESFPLTVTSAQKNPTAFYLCASSGVEAANEKLFFGSGTQLSVL.